This record covers a single TCR beta chain. This entry belongs to a study of blood T cells in healthy people across ages. The CDR3 length is 15 residues. Germline trimming cut 5 bases from V and 8 bases from J; bases unmatched to any gene: 10. Germline V gene lookup returns CDR1 MNHEY and CDR2 SVGAGI. A sample-barcoded 5' primer and a J-beta primer mix were used in a second PCR of about 7 to 12 cycles. TCRdb passed the 5' RACE reads through MiXCR, listing each CDR3 protein once. The sample gives around 1,900,000 distinct CDR3 sequences, roughly two fifths of which show up once; 20% to 25% is in the top ten.

The sample was blood. The chain combines TRBV6-5 with TRBJ2-7; 12 bases map to TRBD1. The receptor was isolated from a human donor in good health. The CDR3 sequence: CASSAGTGGMFKQYF. The CDR3, as DNA: TGTGCCAGCAGTGCTGGGACAGGGGGCATGTTCAAGCAGTACTTC.